A single sample is the source of the 19 T cell receptor beta chains below, sequenced in a study of CD8+CD57+ T cells in acquired aplastic anemia. Profiles of TCR beta VDJ and CDR3 were generated from a genomic DNA template. TCRdb re-derived calls from the reads in MiXCR, one entry per CDR3 protein. This table holds approximately 200,000 distinct CDR3 sequences, around 49% found once. All patients picked for sequencing had shown, by flow cytometry, an expansion of CD8+CD57+ cells. The sequenced sample was sorted CD4+, CD8+, or CD8+CD57+ T cells (not recorded which) from PBMCs. Receptor source: a human donor with aplastic anemia.

This clonotype came up a few times. The chain couples TRBV7-9 to TRBJ1-2, with D uncertain. CDR1 SEHNR and CDR2 FQNEAQ come from the germline V gene (reference sequence). The CDR3 consists of 13 residues. Trimming removed 1 base at V and 10 bases at J, with 13 bases between. CDR3 in DNA: TGTGCCAGCAGCTTAGTTGGTAGGGATCCCTACACCTTC. It is translated as CASSLVGRDPYTF. Looking up the rest from reference TRBV7-9 and TRBJ1-2 gives the full variable domain: DTGVSQNPRHKITKRGQNVTFRCDPISEHNRLYWYRQTLGQGPEFLTYFQNEAQLEKSRLLSDRFSAERPKGSFSTLEIQRTEQGDSAMYLCASSLVGRDPYTFGSGTRLTVV.

This clonotype was observed many times. The chain has TRBV2 and TRBJ2-5; TRBD1 or TRBD2 may be the D gene (5 bases each). The germline gives CDR1 SNHLY, CDR2 FYNNEI. Trimming left V 6 bases short and J 1 base short, with 9 bases between. The CDR3 is 13 residues long. The CDR3 DNA reads as TGTGCCAGCAGGGGACGGTCCCAAGAGACCCAGTACTTC. Protein sequence: CASRGRSQETQYF.

The table lists this clonotype with many counts. V gene TRBV5-1 combines with J gene TRBJ1-1; 7 positions agree with TRBD1. CDR3 length: 15 amino acids. Germline lookup yields CDR1 SGHRS and CDR2 YFSETQ. J lost 3 bases, V lost 2 bases, and 7 bases had no gene match. CDR3 DNA: TGCGCCAGCAGCTTTGGGGGACAGCCATACACTGAAGCTTTCTTT. Translation gives CASSFGGQPYTEAFF.

The V and J genes are TRBV9 and TRBJ1-5; TRBD1 matches 11 bases. The CDR3 consists of 17 residues. V gave up 6 bases and J gave up 3 bases; unmatched junction bases: 11. Germline CDR1 is SGDLS and CDR2 is YYNGEE. The CDR3 is CASTAPGQGGDNQPQHF. CDR3 coding DNA: TGTGCCAGCACAGCACCGGGACAGGGGGGGGACAATCAGCCCCAGCATTTT.

This clonotype was observed a handful of times. This chain's CDR3 is CSALFPGQGGVEQYF. Written as DNA, the CDR3 is TGCAGTGCTCTCTTCCCGGGACAGGGGGGCGTCGAGCAGTACTTC. J is TRBJ2-7 and V is TRBV20-1, with 11 bases that match TRBD1. Per the germline V gene, CDR1 is DFQATT and CDR2 is SNEGSKA (reference sequence). The ends lost 5 bases at V and 6 bases at J; junction bases unmatched: 12. CDR3 length equals 15 residues.

This chain's CDR3 is CASSLDRAAQYF. In nucleotides, the CDR3 is TGCGCCAGCAGCCTGGACAGGGCGGCGCAGTATTTT. This chain connects TRBV5-1 to TRBJ2-3; TRBD1 aligns across 8 bases. With V trimmed by 4 bases and J by 10 bases, 5 bases remained unmatched. Per the germline V gene, CDR1 is SGHRS and CDR2 is YFSETQ. The CDR3 totals 12 residues.

V is TRBV9 and J is TRBJ1-2; the match to TRBD1 covers 8 bases. The CDR3 sequence is 13 residues long. Germline CDR1 reads SGDLS; CDR2 reads YYNGEE. The trim removed 4 bases at V and 5 bases at J, leaving 4 bases unmatched. CDR3 amino acids: CASSRTGGYGYTF. CDR3 DNA sequence: TGTGCCAGCAGCCGCACAGGGGGATATGGCTACACCTTC. The complete variable domain, with remaining parts taken from reference TRBV9 and TRBJ1-2, reads DSGVTQTPKHLITATGQRVTLRCSPRSGDLSVYWYQQSLDQGLQFLIQYYNGEERAKGNILERFSAQQFPDLHSELNLSSLELGDSALYFCASSRTGGYGYTFGSGTRLTVV.

This clonotype was observed at least ten times. The rearrangement uses TRBV20-1 and TRBJ2-1; maybe TRBD1 (5 bases). The CDR3 extends over 12 amino acids. V lost 5 bases, J lost 7 bases, and 12 bases lay in between. Germline CDR1 reads DFQATT; CDR2 reads SNEGSKA (reference sequence). Written as DNA, the CDR3 is TGCAGTGCTCACTTTCAGGGAAATGAGCAGTTCTTC. Translating it yields CSAHFQGNEQFF.

There are many counts of this clonotype. The rearrangement links TRBV19 to TRBJ1-5; D might be TRBD1 (5 bases). There are 17 residues in the CDR3. V was clipped by 4 bases and J by 0 bases, with 16 bases between them. Germline V CDR1 and CDR2: LNHDA, SQIVND (reference sequence). The CDR3 DNA reads TGTGCCAGTAGTACCTTGGGGGGGACTTATAGCAATCAGCCCCAGCATTTT. It is translated as CASSTLGGTYSNQPQHF.

Turning to this clonotype: Because the CDR3 is missing its conserved closing phenylalanine or tryptophan, this is likely a read error. The chain is built from TRBV12-3 or TRBV12-4 and TRBJ1-3; D is possibly TRBD1 (6 bases). V was cut by 6 bases and J by 5 bases, with 17 bases left in between. The CDR3 extends over 15 amino acids. CDR3 nucleotide sequence: TGTGCCAGCAGCCTATACAGGGTGACAAGAAACACCATATATTCT. It specifies CASSLYRVTRNTIYS.

V is TRBV2 and J is TRBJ1-2; TRBD1 matches 12 bases. Germline V gene sequence: CDR1 SNHLY, CDR2 FYNNEI. CDR3 length equals 15 residues. V lost 6 bases to trimming and J lost 4 bases; unmatched junction nucleotides: 6. This chain's CDR3 is CASSAGTGGGYGYTF. The CDR3 DNA reads TGTGCCAGCAGCGCCGGGACAGGGGGCGGCTATGGCTACACCTTC.

This clonotype was detected ten times or more. V is TRBV28 and J is TRBJ1-5; 8 bases map to TRBD1. CDR3 length equals 12 residues. Per germline, CDR1 MDHEN and CDR2 SYDVKM. V lost 10 bases to trimming and J lost 6 bases; unmatched junction nucleotides: 5. The CDR3 sequence is CAIATGAQPQHF. CDR3 nucleotide sequence: TGTGCCATCGCGACAGGGGCTCAGCCCCAGCATTTT.

Turning to this clonotype: A much larger clone differs by one base, so this may be a read error. The chain links TRBV9 to TRBJ1-3; D might be TRBD1 (5 bases). Germline loops: CDR1 SGDLS, CDR2 YYNGEE. This CDR3 spans 16 amino acids. V shed 3 bases and J shed 0 bases, with 13 bases lying between them. CDR3 residues: CASSAGGGSSGNTIYF. The CDR3, as DNA: TGTGCCAGCAGCGCCGGGGGGGGATCCTCTGGAAACACCATATATTTT. The full variable domain, its missing parts supplied by reference TRBV9 and TRBJ1-3, is DSGVTQTPKHLITATGQRVTLRCSPRSGDLSVYWYQQSLDQGLQFLIQYYNGEERAKGNILERFSAQQFPDLHSELNLSSLELGDSALYFCASSAGGGSSGNTIYFGEGSWLTVV.

This clonotype was seen repeatedly, ten times or more. In DNA form, the CDR3 reads TGCAGTGCCAGGGAGAGTAGCGGGGGGCCGATGGTCATAAATGAGCAGTTCTTC. Translating it yields CSARESSGGPMVINEQFF. The V call is TRBV20-1, the J call TRBJ2-1, with 10 bases that match TRBD2. Per the germline V gene, CDR1 is DFQATT and CDR2 is SNEGSKA (reference sequence). The CDR3 is made up of 18 amino acids. V dropped 6 bases and J dropped 7; count of bases not matched to a gene: 21.

This clonotype was seen more than once but under ten times. The J gene is TRBJ2-7, the V gene TRBV7-8; 7 positions agree with TRBD2. Germline loops: CDR1 SGHVS, CDR2 FQNEAQ. The CDR3 covers 14 residues. V gave up 0 bases and J gave up 3 bases; unmatched junction bases: 2. The CDR3 is CASSLAASGYEQYF. The CDR3 DNA reads as TGTGCCAGCAGCTTAGCGGCTAGCGGCTACGAGCAGTACTTC.

CDR3 in amino acids: CASRTRDSLRNQPQHF. Written as DNA, the CDR3 is TGTGCCAGCAGGACCCGGGACAGCCTGCGAAATCAGCCCCAGCATTTT. The chain combines TRBV2 with TRBJ1-5, with 7 bases fitting TRBD1. Germline V lookup: CDR1 SNHLY, CDR2 FYNNEI. Losses at the gene ends were 6 bases for V and 4 bases for J; bases not matched to a gene: 12. CDR3 length: 16 residues. Combining the CDR3 with reference TRBV2 and TRBJ1-5 gives the whole variable domain EPEVTQTPSHQVTQMGQEVILRCVPISNHLYFYWYRQILGQKVEFLVSFYNNEISEKSEIFDDQFSVERPDGSNFTLKIRSTKLEDSAMYFCASRTRDSLRNQPQHFGDGTRLSIL.

The rearrangement links TRBV14 to TRBJ1-1; 8 nucleotides agree with TRBD1. The CDR3 runs 14 residues. V trimming: 6 bases; J trimming: 4 bases; junction bases outside the gene matches: 7. Germline CDR1 reads SGHDN; CDR2 reads FVKESK. The CDR3 sequence: CASSQTGGITEAFF. DNA of the CDR3: TGTGCCAGCAGTCAAACAGGGGGTATCACTGAAGCTTTCTTT.

J is TRBJ1-4 and V is TRBV2, with D unclear. CDR1 and CDR2 (germline): SNHLY, FYNNEI. CDR3 size: 14 residues. Trimming left V 7 bases short and J 4 bases short, with 13 bases between. The CDR3 DNA sequence: TGTGCCAGCACCACTAGGCAGGTTAATGAAAAACTGTTTTTT. The encoded protein is CASTTRQVNEKLFF. Drawing the rest from reference TRBV2 and TRBJ1-4, the complete variable domain is EPEVTQTPSHQVTQMGQEVILRCVPISNHLYFYWYRQILGQKVEFLVSFYNNEISEKSEIFDDQFSVERPDGSNFTLKIRSTKLEDSAMYFCASTTRQVNEKLFFGSGTQLSVL.

This clonotype was observed at least ten times. This rearrangement joins TRBV6-1 to TRBJ1-6; D gene unclear. The CDR3 runs 15 residues. Trimming stripped 3 bases from V and 7 bases from J, with 13 bases between. Germline loops: CDR1 MNHNS, CDR2 SASEGT. CDR3 sequence reads: CASSEFQARNSPLHF. The DNA of the CDR3 is TGTGCCAGCAGTGAGTTCCAGGCACGAAATTCACCCCTCCACTTT.